Listed here are 4 T cell receptor beta chains from one sample, sequenced in a study of T cells in Graves' hyperthyroidism and ophthalmopathy. Amplified TCR beta CDR3 regions came from RNA transcripts. Primed by the HTBI set, a first-round RT-PCR was run on the TCR CDR3. MiXCR, applied by TCRdb to the multiplex PCR reads, yields one record per CDR3 protein. In the table there are approximately 330,000 distinct CDR3 sequences, roughly an eighth of which are singletons. Sequenced input: blood. The receptors here all came from a woman between 35 and 50 years old with Graves' ophthalmopathy.

J is TRBJ2-2 and V is TRBV29-1; 7 bases align to TRBD1. After removal of 6 bases from V and 1 base from J, the junction contained 8 bases not matched to a gene. Germline CDR1 reads SQVTM; CDR2 reads ANQGSEA. The CDR3 covers 15 residues. The DNA of the CDR3 is TGCAGCGTAAAACAGGGGTCCGTGAACACCGGGGAGCTGTTTTTT. It is translated as CSVKQGSVNTGELFF.

The table lists this clonotype with many counts. CDR3 residues: CASGARGFNTEAFF. The CDR3 bases are TGTGCCAGTGGGGCTCGGGGGTTTAACACTGAAGCTTTCTTT. The gene calls are TRBV7-9 and TRBJ1-1; D is possibly TRBD1 (5 bases). The V end was cut by 9 bases, the J end by 2 bases, with 16 bases between. Germline CDR1 and CDR2: SEHNR and FQNEAQ (reference sequence). The CDR3 extends over 14 amino acids.

In its sample, this clonotype was seen many times. The CDR3 DNA sequence: TGCAGCACCACCCGGCGGGGCGGAACTAGCACAGATACGCAGTATTTT. It translates to CSTTRRGGTSTDTQYF. The genes are TRBV29-1 and TRBJ2-3, with a weak D call TRBD2 (6 bases). The CDR3 is 16 residues long. The germline V gene encodes CDR1 SQVTM and CDR2 ANQGSEA. Trimming took off 8 bases at V and 0 bases at J, with 21 bases between the two ends.

This clonotype was counted a few times. The chain links TRBV28 to TRBJ2-1; the match to TRBD2 covers 11 bases. Trimming cost V 7 bases and J 9 bases; bases outside gene matches: 11. This CDR3 has 15 amino acids. The germline V gene has CDR1 MDHEN and CDR2 SYDVKM. CDR3 coding DNA: TGTGCCAGCAATATAGCGGGGGGGCGTTACGGTGAGCAGTTCTTC. This gives the protein CASNIAGGRYGEQFF.